The sample holds many counts of the clone carrying this T cell receptor beta chain. Each CDR3 protein gets one entry after TCRdb re-called the RT-PCR reads with MiXCR. The sample consists of around 700,000 distinct CDR3 sequences, around 14% of them appearing once. The germline V gene encodes CDR1 MNHEY and CDR2 SMNVEV (reference sequence). The CDR3 contains 15 residues. Trimming removed 7 bases from V and 7 bases from J; junction bases left unmatched: 13. This clonotype was sampled from a female donor in good health, serving as a healthy control. The J gene is TRBJ2-1, the V gene TRBV27; 7 bases fit TRBD1. Material: memory CD4+ T cells from blood. CDR3 DNA sequence: TGTGCCAGCACTCTTACACAGGGGTCAGGGAATGAGCAGTTCTTC. It is translated as CASTLTQGSGNEQFF.